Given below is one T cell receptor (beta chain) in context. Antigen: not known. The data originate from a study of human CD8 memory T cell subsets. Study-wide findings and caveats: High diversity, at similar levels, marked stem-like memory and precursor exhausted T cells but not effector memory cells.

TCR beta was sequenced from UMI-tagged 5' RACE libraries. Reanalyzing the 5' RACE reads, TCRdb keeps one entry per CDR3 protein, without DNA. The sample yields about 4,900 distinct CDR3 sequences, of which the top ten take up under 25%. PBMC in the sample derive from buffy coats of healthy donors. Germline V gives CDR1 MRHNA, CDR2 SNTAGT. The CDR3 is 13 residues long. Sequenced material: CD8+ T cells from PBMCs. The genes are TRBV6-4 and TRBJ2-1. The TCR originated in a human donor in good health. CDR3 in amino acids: CASSDLANNEQFF.